This TCR beta chain appears in the sequencing data of a study of blood T cell repertoires in COVID-19. V lost 3 bases, J lost 0 bases, and 10 bases lay in between. Looked up from germline, CDR1 is ENHRY and CDR2 is SYGVKD. The CDR3 runs 15 residues. Measured with immunoSEQ multiplex PCR; TCRdb has only the in-frame clones, and not every one. There are approximately 96,000 clones in the sample; more than 90% occur only once, and less than 2% lies in the top ten. The sequenced material came from peripheral blood. The J gene is TRBJ2-3, the V gene TRBV10-3; D perhaps matches TRBD1 (5 bases). The TCR originated in a man between 60 and 70 years old with acute or convalescent COVID-19. CDR3: CAISEGAPSTDTQYF. The CDR3 DNA follows: TGTGCCATCAGTGAAGGGGCGCCAAGCACAGATACGCAGTATTTT.